The next 19 T cell receptor beta chains were all read from a single sample in a study of identical twins. TCRdb called the 5' RACE reads again in MiXCR, with one record for every CDR3 protein. The repertoire holds around 1.7 million distinct CDR3 sequences, with about 31% as singletons. The sample consisted of cord blood. The receptors here all came from a newborn girl in good health.

This clonotype has a count of ten or more. At one boundary the junction diverges from the germline segment, which might be a read error. CDR3 coding DNA: TGTGCCAGCAGCCAGGGGTGGGGACAAGAGACCCAGTACTTC. Its protein is CASSQGWGQETQYF. V gene TRBV4-1 combines with J gene TRBJ2-5; TRBD1 is a possible D gene (6 bases). The V gene's germline CDR1 is MGHRA and CDR2 YSYEKL. This CDR3 has 14 residues.

The gene calls are TRBV20-1 and TRBJ2-2, with D possibly TRBD2 on 5 matching bases. CDR3 length: 14 residues. Per germline, CDR1 DFQATT and CDR2 SNEGSKA (reference sequence). V lost 2 bases and J 2 bases, leaving 9 bases between the germline ends. Here the CDR3 DNA reads TGCAGTGCTAGAAGGCTAGCCAACACCGGGGAGCTGTTTTTT. It encodes CSARRLANTGELFF.

The chain employs TRBV15 and TRBJ1-2; no definite D call. This CDR3 comprises 15 residues. CDR1 LNHNV and CDR2 YYDKDF come from the germline V gene (reference sequence). Trimming removed 0 bases at V and 6 bases at J, with 14 bases between. CDR3 in DNA: TGTGCCACCAGCAGAGATCTTATGGGAGGGAATGGCTACACCTTC. Its translation: CATSRDLMGGNGYTF.

In DNA, the CDR3 is TGCAGTGCTAGAGTTTCCAGGGGATTGCCTCAGCCCCAGCATTTT. Its protein product is CSARVSRGLPQPQHF. The chain joins TRBV20-1 to TRBJ1-5; tentatively, D is TRBD1 (6 bases). The CDR3 has 15 residues. The germline V gene encodes CDR1 DFQATT and CDR2 SNEGSKA (reference sequence). Trimming took off 1 base at V and 6 bases at J, with 16 bases between the two ends.

The rearrangement uses TRBV9 and TRBJ1-2, with 9 bases aligning to TRBD1. The germline V gene encodes CDR1 SGDLS and CDR2 YYNGEE. This CDR3 contains 17 residues. The junction had 14 bases not matched to a gene; V was cut back by 3 bases and J by 5 bases. This CDR3 reads CASSASQGASFLYGYTF. CDR3 coding DNA: TGTGCCAGCAGCGCATCACAGGGGGCCTCGTTCCTTTATGGCTACACCTTC. Drawing the rest from reference TRBV9 and TRBJ1-2, the complete variable domain is DSGVTQTPKHLITATGQRVTLRCSPRSGDLSVYWYQQSLDQGLQFLIQYYNGEERAKGNILERFSAQQFPDLHSELNLSSLELGDSALYFCASSASQGASFLYGYTFGSGTRLTVV.

This clonotype was detected only a few times. A clone one base away is much larger, so this may be a read error. The V call is TRBV25-1, the J call TRBJ2-3; 11 bases agree with TRBD1. This CDR3 region has 14 residues. In germline, CDR1 is MGHDK, CDR2 SYGVNS. The V gene end was trimmed by 4 bases and the J gene end by 4 bases; junction bases not matched to a gene: 1. CDR3 bases: TGTGCCAGCAGTGGGACAGGGGGCCCAGATACGCAGTATTTT. Its protein is CASSGTGGPDTQYF.

This chain links TRBV28 with TRBJ2-3; D may be TRBD1 (6 bases). Germline loops: CDR1 MDHEN, CDR2 SYDVKM. CDR3 size: 12 residues. Trimming pared 11 bases from V and 2 bases from J, leaving 11 bases between. CDR3 sequence: CAGGSSTDTQYF. The CDR3 DNA is TGTGCCGGGGGCAGCTCCACAGATACGCAGTATTTT.

J is TRBJ1-6 and V is TRBV10-3, with D uncertain. Germline CDR1 reads ENHRY; CDR2 reads SYGVKD. The CDR3 has 15 amino acids. V was shortened by 0 bases and J by 4 bases, with 7 bases between the two germline ends. CDR3 nucleotide sequence: TGTGCCATCAGTGAGTCGAAGACATATAATTCACCCCTCCACTTT. This codes for CAISESKTYNSPLHF.

This clonotype was observed many times. The V and J genes are TRBV3-1 and TRBJ2-3; D is unresolved. The germline V gene encodes CDR1 LGHDT and CDR2 YNNKEL (reference sequence). Trimming cost V 2 bases and J 0 bases, with 9 bases left between them. The CDR3 length is 15 residues. The CDR3 bases are TGTGCCAGCAGCCAAATCGCCTCAAGCACAGATACGCAGTATTTT. Translation gives CASSQIASSTDTQYF.

This chain uses TRBV12-3 or TRBV12-4 with TRBJ2-5; unclear D gene. The J call may be wrong; the DNA end is better matched by TRBJ2-7. This CDR3 has 11 residues. Here the CDR3 DNA reads TGTGCCAGCGTTTCCGTAGGCGAGCAGTACTTC. This translates into CASVSVGEQYF.

The chain couples TRBV7-2 to TRBJ2-5; 10 bases align to TRBD1. CDR1 SGHTA and CDR2 FQGNSA come from the germline V gene. V lost 5 bases, J lost 4 bases, and 10 bases stayed unmatched. The CDR3 consists of 16 residues. The CDR3 DNA sequence: TGTGCCAGCAGCATTTGGACAGGGGGGATAAGAGAGACCCAGTACTTC. As protein: CASSIWTGGIRETQYF.

The V and J genes are TRBV14 and TRBJ1-1; 10 nucleotides align to TRBD1. Unmatched junction bases numbered 5, after V lost 1 base and J lost 0 bases. Germline V gene lookup returns CDR1 SGHDN and CDR2 FVKESK. CDR3 length: 17 amino acids. The chain's CDR3 is CASSQVLTGGMNTEAFF. CDR3 DNA: TGTGCCAGCAGCCAAGTGTTGACAGGGGGCATGAACACTGAAGCTTTCTTT.

As concerns this clonotype: A much larger clone is a single base away; this may be a read error. This chain uses TRBV28 with TRBJ2-6, with D possibly TRBD1 on 5 matching bases. Per the germline V gene, CDR1 is MDHEN and CDR2 is SYDVKM. The CDR3 has 14 residues. This CDR3 reads CASTESSGANVPTF. For the CDR3, the DNA is TGTGCCAGCACCGAAAGCTCTGGGGCCAACGTCCCGACTTTC.

The chain carries TRBV20-1 and TRBJ2-7; TRBD2 matches 8 bases. This CDR3 comprises 15 residues. The germline V gene encodes CDR1 DFQATT and CDR2 SNEGSKA (reference sequence). Losses at the gene ends were 1 base for V and 2 bases for J; bases not matched to a gene: 7. CDR3 coding DNA: TGCAGTGCTAGAGCGGCTAGCGGGTTTACCTACGAGCAGTACTTC. This sequence encodes CSARAASGFTYEQYF.

As for this clonotype: This may arise from a read error, as a much more abundant clone is one base away. This chain uses TRBV6-6 with TRBJ2-3, with no clear D. CDR3 length: 16 amino acids. CDR1 MNHNY and CDR2 SVGAGI come from the germline V gene (reference sequence). The CDR3 DNA follows: TGTACCAGCAGTTACTCTCGGGTCTTAAGCACAGATACGCAGTATTTT. Translation gives CTSSYSRVLSTDTQYF.

This rearrangement joins TRBV19 to TRBJ1-2; a possible D gene is TRBD1 (5 bases). The CDR3 runs 14 residues. V lost 2 bases and J 7 bases, leaving 14 bases between the germline ends. Germline V lookup: CDR1 LNHDA, CDR2 SQIVND (reference sequence). In nucleotides, the CDR3 is TGTGCCAGTAGTATATTCGGTCGGGACGGTGGCTACACCTTC. It encodes CASSIFGRDGGYTF.

This clonotype turned up a few times. The gene calls are TRBV7-2 and TRBJ1-5; no firm D call. V lost 6 bases to trimming and J lost 2 bases, with 14 bases between them. CDR1 is SGHTA and CDR2 is FQGNSA in the germline V gene. The CDR3 is 15 amino acids. The CDR3 coding sequence is TGTGCCAGCAGTGTATGGAACATGGGCAATCAGCCCCAGCATTTT. The encoded protein is CASSVWNMGNQPQHF.

The CDR3 DNA is TGTGCCAGCAGTTTAGGCTGGGACAGAAACAATGAGCAGTTCTTC. Protein product: CASSLGWDRNNEQFF. This chain uses TRBV12-3 or TRBV12-4 with TRBJ2-1; 7 bases line up with TRBD1. This CDR3 has 15 residues. J lost 5 bases, V lost 1 base, and 5 bases had no gene match.

This clonotype was counted only a few times. The chain couples TRBV4-1 to TRBJ2-3; 8 bases align to TRBD2. Germline CDR1 and CDR2: MGHRA and YSYEKL. This CDR3 region has 15 residues. The V gene end was trimmed by 5 bases and the J gene end by 4 bases; junction bases not matched to a gene: 8. The CDR3 sequence: CASSESVAGSDTQYF. CDR3 coding DNA: TGCGCCAGCAGCGAGTCAGTAGCGGGATCAGATACGCAGTATTTT.